One and the same sample provided the 10 T cell receptor beta chains below, sequenced in a study of cytomegalovirus exposure and HLA in healthy donors. Use of 60 Vbeta and 13 Jbeta primers characterized the PCR. Sequencing was performed with immunoSEQ multiplex PCR; in TCRdb, only in-frame clones are kept and a portion is missing. The sample consists of about 170,000 clones, around 83% of them appearing once. The specimen sequenced was PBMCs. These receptors came from a man younger than 30 in good health and CMV-seropositive.

The chain joins TRBV7-2 to TRBJ1-2; the match to TRBD1 covers 8 bases. Germline lookup yields CDR1 SGHTA and CDR2 FQGNSA. V shed 1 base and J 6 bases; nucleotides not matched to a gene: 13. CDR3 size: 17 residues. DNA for the CDR3: TGTGCCAGCAGCTTAGGTGGGGGCGGCAGGGGGCGCGATGGCTACACCTTC. The encoded protein is CASSLGGGGRGRDGYTF. The full variable domain, its missing parts supplied by reference TRBV7-2 and TRBJ1-2, is GAGVSQSPSNKVTEKGKDVELRCDPISGHTALYWYRQSLGQGLEFLIYFQGNSAPDKSGLPSDRFSAERTGGSVSTLTIQRTQQEDSAVYLCASSLGGGGRGRDGYTFGSGTRLTVV.

This chain connects TRBV4-3 to TRBJ2-7; tentatively, D is TRBD2 (6 bases). The germline V and J ends were trimmed by 3 bases and 7 bases, with 16 bases remaining between them. This CDR3 is 14 amino acids long. The germline gives CDR1 LGHNA, CDR2 YSLEER. In DNA form, the CDR3 reads TGCGCCAGCAGCCACCGTAACCGGGCGGGGGAGCAGTACTTC. It specifies CASSHRNRAGEQYF.

This clone came up a few times. V is TRBV7-6 and J is TRBJ2-5, with 10 bases matching TRBD2. The V and J ends lost 2 bases and 1 base, in that order; junction bases with no gene match: 4. CDR1 and CDR2 from the germline V gene are SGHVS and FNYEAQ. CDR3 length equals 16 residues. For the CDR3, the DNA is TGTGCCAGCAGCTTAAAGCGGGGGGGCCCCCAAGAGACCCAGTACTTC. This codes for CASSLKRGGPQETQYF.

The chain recombines TRBV4-3 with TRBJ2-1, with 10 bases identical to TRBD1. There are 15 residues in the CDR3. Germline CDR1 reads LGHNA; CDR2 reads YSLEER. Trimming removed 4 bases from V and 6 bases from J; junction bases left unmatched: 6. CDR3 loop: CASSPGTGVFNEQFF. The CDR3 DNA is TGCGCCAGCAGCCCAGGGACAGGGGTATTCAATGAGCAGTTCTTC.

This clone showed up just a few times. The gene calls are TRBV18 and TRBJ1-3; weak D call: TRBD1 (5 bases). This CDR3 contains 16 residues. The germline V gene encodes CDR1 KGHSH and CDR2 LQKENI. The V end was cut by 0 bases, the J end by 0 bases, with 9 bases between. The CDR3 DNA follows: TGTGCCAGCTCACCACCGACAGCCGACTCTGGAAACACCATATATTTT. Its protein product is CASSPPTADSGNTIYF.

The chain couples TRBV7-2 to TRBJ1-3; D is undetermined. Germline V gene sequence: CDR1 SGHTA, CDR2 FQGNSA. The CDR3 contains 11 residues. Trimming shortened V by 8 bases and J by 3 bases, and 5 bases separated the two germline ends. The CDR3 here is CASSYGNTIYF. In DNA form, the CDR3 reads TGTGCCAGCTCTTATGGAAACACCATATATTTT.

The J gene is TRBJ1-1, the V gene TRBV7-2; 7 nucleotides line up with TRBD1. The germline V gene encodes CDR1 SGHTA and CDR2 FQGNSA. This CDR3 region has 14 residues. J lost 2 bases, V lost 5 bases, and 5 bases had no gene match. CDR3 in DNA: TGTGCCAGCAGCACCCGGGACAGTAACACTGAAGCTTTCTTT. This codes for CASSTRDSNTEAFF.

The genes are TRBV4-3 and TRBJ2-5, with 15 bases matching TRBD2. Germline V gives CDR1 LGHNA, CDR2 YSLEER. This CDR3 is built from 16 residues. V lost 1 base and J lost 6; bases outside the gene matches: 3. The CDR3 DNA reads as TGCGCCAGCAGCCAAGGGACTAGCGGGGGGGCAAAGACCCAGTACTTC. Translating it yields CASSQGTSGGAKTQYF.

The chain joins TRBV9 to TRBJ1-2, with a weak D call TRBD1 (5 bases). The germline V gene encodes CDR1 SGDLS and CDR2 YYNGEE. This CDR3 spans 14 amino acids. V was pared by 0 bases and J by 6 bases, with 12 bases between. CDR3 sequence: CASSVGGGINGYTF. CDR3 DNA: TGTGCCAGCAGCGTAGGGGGGGGAATCAATGGCTACACCTTC.

The gene calls are TRBV29-1 and TRBJ1-1, with D perhaps TRBD1 (6 bases). Germline CDR1 reads SQVTM; CDR2 reads ANQGSEA. V was pared by 6 bases and J by 2 bases, with 13 bases between. The CDR3 consists of 13 residues. The CDR3 region is CSVQLGANTEAFF. The DNA for the CDR3 is TGCAGCGTCCAATTGGGGGCCAACACTGAAGCTTTCTTT.